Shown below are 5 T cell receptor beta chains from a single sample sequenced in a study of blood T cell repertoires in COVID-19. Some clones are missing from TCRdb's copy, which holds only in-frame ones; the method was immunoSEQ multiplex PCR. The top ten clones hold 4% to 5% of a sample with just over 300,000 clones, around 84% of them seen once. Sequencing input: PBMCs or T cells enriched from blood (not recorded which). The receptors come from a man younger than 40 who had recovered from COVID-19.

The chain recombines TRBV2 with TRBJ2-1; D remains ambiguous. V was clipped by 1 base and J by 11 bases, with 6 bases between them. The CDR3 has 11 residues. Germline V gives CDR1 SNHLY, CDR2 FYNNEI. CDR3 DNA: TGTGCCAGCAGTGAAGGGCGGCAGCAGTTCTTC. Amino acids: CASSEGRQQFF.

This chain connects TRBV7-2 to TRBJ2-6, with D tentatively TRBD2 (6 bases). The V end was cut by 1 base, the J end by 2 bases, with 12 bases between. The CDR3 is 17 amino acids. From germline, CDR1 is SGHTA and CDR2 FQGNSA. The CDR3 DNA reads TGTGCCAGCAGCTTAGTGATCGGAGGGGCTGGGGCCAACGTCCTGACTTTC. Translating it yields CASSLVIGGAGANVLTF.

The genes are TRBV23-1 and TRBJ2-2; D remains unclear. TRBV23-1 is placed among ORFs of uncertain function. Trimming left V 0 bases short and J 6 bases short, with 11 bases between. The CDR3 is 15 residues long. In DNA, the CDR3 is TGCGCCAGCAGTCAATCGAGACTGAGAGCCGGGGAGCTGTTTTTT. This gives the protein CASSQSRLRAGELFF.

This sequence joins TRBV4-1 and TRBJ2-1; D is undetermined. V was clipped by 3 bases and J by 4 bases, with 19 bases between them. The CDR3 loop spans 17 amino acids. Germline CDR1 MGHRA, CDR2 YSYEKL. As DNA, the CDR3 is TGCGCCAGCAGCCAGGCCACTTCGGGTGAACCTTACAATGAGCAGTTCTTC. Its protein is CASSQATSGEPYNEQFF.

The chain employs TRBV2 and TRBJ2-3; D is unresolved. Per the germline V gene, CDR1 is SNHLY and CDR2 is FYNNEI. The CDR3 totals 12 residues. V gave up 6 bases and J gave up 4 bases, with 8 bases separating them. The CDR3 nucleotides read TGTGCCAGCAGGAGAACCGCAGATACGCAGTATTTT. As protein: CASRRTADTQYF.